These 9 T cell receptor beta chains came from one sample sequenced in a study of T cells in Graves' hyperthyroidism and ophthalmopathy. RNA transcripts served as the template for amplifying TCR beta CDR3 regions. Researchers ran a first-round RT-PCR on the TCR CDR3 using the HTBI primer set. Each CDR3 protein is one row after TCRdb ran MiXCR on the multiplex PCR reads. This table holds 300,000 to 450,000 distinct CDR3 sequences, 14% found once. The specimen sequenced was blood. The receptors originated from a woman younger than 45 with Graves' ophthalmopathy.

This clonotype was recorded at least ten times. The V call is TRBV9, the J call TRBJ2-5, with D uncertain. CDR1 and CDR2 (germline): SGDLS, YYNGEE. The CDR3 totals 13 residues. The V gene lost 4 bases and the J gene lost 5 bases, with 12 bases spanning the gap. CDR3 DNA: TGTGCCAGCAGCTCCATTAATGGGGAGACCCAGTACTTC. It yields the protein CASSSINGETQYF.

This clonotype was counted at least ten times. In DNA form, the CDR3 reads TGTGCCAGCAGCAAAGGCGGGGGGAGCACTGAAGCTTTCTTT. It specifies CASSKGGGSTEAFF. The chain employs TRBV6-1 and TRBJ1-1; D possibly corresponds to TRBD1 (5 bases). The CDR3 is made up of 14 amino acids. Germline V gene data show CDR1 as MNHNS and CDR2 as SASEGT. The ends were cut back, 6 bases at V and 4 bases at J, with 15 bases in the middle.

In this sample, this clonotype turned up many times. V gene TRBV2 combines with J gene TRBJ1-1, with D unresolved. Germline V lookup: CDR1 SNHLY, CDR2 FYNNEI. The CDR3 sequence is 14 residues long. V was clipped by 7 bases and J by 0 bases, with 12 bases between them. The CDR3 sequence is CASKGGRVNTEAFF. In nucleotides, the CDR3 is TGTGCCAGCAAAGGTGGCAGAGTGAACACTGAAGCTTTCTTT.

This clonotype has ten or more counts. The CDR3 is CAWAQRGDEQFF. DNA of the CDR3: TGTGCCTGGGCTCAAAGGGGGGATGAGCAGTTCTTC. V usage is TRBV30 and J usage is TRBJ2-1; the D gene could be TRBD1 or TRBD2 (6 bases each). This CDR3 has 12 residues. V was clipped by 5 bases and J by 8 bases, with 13 bases between them. CDR1 GTSNPN and CDR2 SVGIG come from the germline V gene (reference sequence).

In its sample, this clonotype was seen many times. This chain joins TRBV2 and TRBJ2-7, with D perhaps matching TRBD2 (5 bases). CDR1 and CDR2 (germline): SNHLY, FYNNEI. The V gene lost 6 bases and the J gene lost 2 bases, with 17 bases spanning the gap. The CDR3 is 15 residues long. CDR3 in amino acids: CASSPRALAAYEQYF. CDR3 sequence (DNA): TGTGCCAGCAGCCCGAGGGCCCTTGCTGCCTACGAGCAGTACTTC.

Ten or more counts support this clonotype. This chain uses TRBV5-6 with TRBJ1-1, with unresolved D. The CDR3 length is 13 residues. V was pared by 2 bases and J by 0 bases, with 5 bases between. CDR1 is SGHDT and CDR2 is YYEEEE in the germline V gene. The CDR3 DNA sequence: TGTGCCAGCAGCTTCTCGGTGAACACTGAAGCTTTCTTT. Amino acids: CASSFSVNTEAFF.

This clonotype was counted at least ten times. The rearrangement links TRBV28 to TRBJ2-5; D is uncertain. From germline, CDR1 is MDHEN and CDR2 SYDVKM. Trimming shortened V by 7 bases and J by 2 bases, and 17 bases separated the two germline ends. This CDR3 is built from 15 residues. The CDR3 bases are TGTGCCAGCAACGGATTCAGGCTGGTACAAGAGACCCAGTACTTC. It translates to CASNGFRLVQETQYF.

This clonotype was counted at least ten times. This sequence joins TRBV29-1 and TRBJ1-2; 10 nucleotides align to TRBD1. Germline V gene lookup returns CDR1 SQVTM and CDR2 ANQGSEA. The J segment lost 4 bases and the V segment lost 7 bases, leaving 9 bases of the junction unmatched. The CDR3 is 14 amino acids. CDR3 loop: CSAPATGGSYGYTF. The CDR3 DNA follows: TGCAGCGCCCCAGCGACAGGGGGCTCCTATGGCTACACCTTC.

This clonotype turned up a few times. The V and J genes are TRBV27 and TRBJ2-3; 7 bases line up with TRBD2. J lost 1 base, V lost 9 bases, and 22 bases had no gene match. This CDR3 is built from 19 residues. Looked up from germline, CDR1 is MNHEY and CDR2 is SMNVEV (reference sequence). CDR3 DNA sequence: TGTGCCAGAAAGGGACTAAGAAAAAAAAACCCCCCCGGCACAGATACGCAGTATTTT. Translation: CARKGLRKKNPPGTDTQYF.